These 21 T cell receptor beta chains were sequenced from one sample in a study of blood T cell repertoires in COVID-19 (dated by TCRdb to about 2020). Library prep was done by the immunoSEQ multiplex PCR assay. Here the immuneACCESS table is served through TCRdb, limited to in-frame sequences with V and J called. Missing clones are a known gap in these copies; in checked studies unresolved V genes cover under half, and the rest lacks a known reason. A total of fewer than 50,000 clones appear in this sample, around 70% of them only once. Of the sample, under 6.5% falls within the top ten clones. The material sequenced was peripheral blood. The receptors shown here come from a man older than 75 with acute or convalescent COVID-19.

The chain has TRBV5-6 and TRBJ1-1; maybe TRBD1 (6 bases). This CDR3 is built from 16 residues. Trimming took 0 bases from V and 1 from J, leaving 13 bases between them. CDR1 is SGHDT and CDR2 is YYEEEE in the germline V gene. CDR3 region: CASSLAETGWNTEAFF. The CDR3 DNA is TGTGCCAGCAGCTTGGCCGAAACAGGGTGGAACACTGAAGCTTTCTTT.

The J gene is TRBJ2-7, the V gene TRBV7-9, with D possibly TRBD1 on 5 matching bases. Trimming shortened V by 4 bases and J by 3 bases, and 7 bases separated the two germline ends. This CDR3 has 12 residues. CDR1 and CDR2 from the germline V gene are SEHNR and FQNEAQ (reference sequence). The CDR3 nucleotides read TGTGCCAGCAGCTCCCAGGGCTACGAGCAGTACTTC. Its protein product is CASSSQGYEQYF. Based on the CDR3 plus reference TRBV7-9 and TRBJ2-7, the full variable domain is DTGVSQNPRHKITKRGQNVTFRCDPISEHNRLYWYRQTLGQGPEFLTYFQNEAQLEKSRLLSDRFSAERPKGSFSTLEIQRTEQGDSAMYLCASSSQGYEQYFGPGTRLTVT.

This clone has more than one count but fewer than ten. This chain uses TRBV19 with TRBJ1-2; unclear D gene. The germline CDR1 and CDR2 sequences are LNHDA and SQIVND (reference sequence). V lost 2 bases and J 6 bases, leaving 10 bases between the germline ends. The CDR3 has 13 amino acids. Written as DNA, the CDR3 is TGTGCCAGTAGTATATTTCGGACTAATGGCTACACCTTC. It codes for CASSIFRTNGYTF.

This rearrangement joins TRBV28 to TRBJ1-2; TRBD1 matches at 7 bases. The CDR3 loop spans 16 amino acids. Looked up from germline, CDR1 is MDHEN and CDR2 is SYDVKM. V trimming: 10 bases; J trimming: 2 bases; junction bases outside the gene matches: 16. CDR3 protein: CATITQGGPENYGYTF. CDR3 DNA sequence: TGTGCCACCATCACCCAGGGGGGACCGGAGAACTATGGCTACACCTTC.

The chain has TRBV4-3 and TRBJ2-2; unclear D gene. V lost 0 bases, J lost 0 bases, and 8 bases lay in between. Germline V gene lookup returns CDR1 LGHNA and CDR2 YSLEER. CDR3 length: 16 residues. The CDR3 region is CASSQEWQTNTGELFF. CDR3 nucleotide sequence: TGCGCCAGCAGCCAAGAATGGCAGACGAACACCGGGGAGCTGTTTTTT.

CDR3 sequence: CSVATGRHSPLHF. The CDR3 DNA is TGCAGCGTCGCCACAGGGCGCCATTCACCCCTCCACTTT. The chain employs TRBV29-1 and TRBJ1-6, with D possibly matching TRBD1 (6 bases). V was pared by 6 bases and J by 8 bases, with 14 bases between. Germline CDR1 is SQVTM and CDR2 is ANQGSEA. This CDR3 spans 13 amino acids. Variable domain in full (rest from reference TRBV29-1 and TRBJ1-6): SAVISQKPSRDICQRGTSLTIQCQVDSQVTMMFWYRQQPGQSLTLIATANQGSEATYESGFVIDKFPISRPNLTFSTLTVSNMSPEDSSIYLCSVATGRHSPLHFGNGTRLTVT.

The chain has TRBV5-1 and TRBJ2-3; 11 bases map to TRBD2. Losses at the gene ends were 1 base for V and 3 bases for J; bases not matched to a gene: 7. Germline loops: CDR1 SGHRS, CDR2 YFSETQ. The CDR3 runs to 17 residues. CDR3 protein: CASSLYVAGGRTDTQYF. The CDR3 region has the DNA TGCGCCAGCAGCTTGTACGTAGCGGGGGGGAGGACAGATACGCAGTATTTT.

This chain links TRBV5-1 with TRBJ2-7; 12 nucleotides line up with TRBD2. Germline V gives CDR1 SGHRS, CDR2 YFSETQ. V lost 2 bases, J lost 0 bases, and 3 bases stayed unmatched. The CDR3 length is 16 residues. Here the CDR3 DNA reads TGCGCCAGCAGCTTACTAGCGGGAGGCCGCTCCTACGAGCAGTACTTC. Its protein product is CASSLLAGGRSYEQYF.

The chain's CDR3 is CSVEDRGGNSGANVLTF. In nucleotides, the CDR3 is TGCAGCGTTGAAGATAGAGGTGGCAACTCTGGGGCCAACGTCCTGACTTTC. The gene calls are TRBV29-1 and TRBJ2-6; no clear D gene. Germline V CDR1 and CDR2: SQVTM, ANQGSEA. V was cut by 0 bases and J by 0 bases, with 12 bases left in between. This CDR3 contains 17 residues. The variable domain in full, completed from reference TRBV29-1 and TRBJ2-6, reads SAVISQKPSRDICQRGTSLTIQCQVDSQVTMMFWYRQQPGQSLTLIATANQGSEATYESGFVIDKFPISRPNLTFSTLTVSNMSPEDSSIYLCSVEDRGGNSGANVLTFGAGSRLTVL.

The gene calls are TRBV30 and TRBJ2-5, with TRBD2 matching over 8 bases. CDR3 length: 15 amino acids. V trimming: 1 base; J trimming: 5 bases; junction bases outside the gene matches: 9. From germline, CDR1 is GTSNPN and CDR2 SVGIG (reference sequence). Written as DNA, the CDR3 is TGTGCCTGGAGTGGAGGTAGCGGGATGGGGGAGACCCAGTACTTC. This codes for CAWSGGSGMGETQYF.

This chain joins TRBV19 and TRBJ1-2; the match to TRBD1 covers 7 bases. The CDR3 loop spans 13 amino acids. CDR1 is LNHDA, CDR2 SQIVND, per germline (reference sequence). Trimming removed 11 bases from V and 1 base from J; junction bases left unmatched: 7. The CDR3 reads CAPETGSNYGYTF. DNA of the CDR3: TGTGCCCCCGAGACAGGGAGTAACTATGGCTACACCTTC.

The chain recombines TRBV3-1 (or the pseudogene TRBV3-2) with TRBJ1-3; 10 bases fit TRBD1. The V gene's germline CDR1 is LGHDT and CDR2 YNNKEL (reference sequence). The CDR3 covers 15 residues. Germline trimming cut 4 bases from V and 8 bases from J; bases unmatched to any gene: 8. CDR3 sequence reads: CASSRQGAVSDTIYF. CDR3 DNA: TGTGCCAGCAGCCGACAGGGGGCGGTTTCGGACACCATATATTTT.

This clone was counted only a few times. The CDR3 DNA follows: TGCAGTGCCAGTACCTCCGCGGGCAAAGGAGAGACCCAGTACTTC. Encoded protein: CSASTSAGKGETQYF. The chain has TRBV20-1 and TRBJ2-5; tentatively, D is TRBD2 (5 bases). This CDR3 is 15 amino acids long. The germline V gene has CDR1 DFQATT and CDR2 SNEGSKA (reference sequence). The V gene lost 6 bases and the J gene lost 4 bases, with 21 bases spanning the gap.

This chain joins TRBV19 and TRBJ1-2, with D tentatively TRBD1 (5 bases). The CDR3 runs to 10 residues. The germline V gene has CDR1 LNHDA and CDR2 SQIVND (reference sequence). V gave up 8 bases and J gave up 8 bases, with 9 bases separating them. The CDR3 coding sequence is TGTGCCAGTTGGGGGGTCGGCTACACCTTC. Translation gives CASWGVGYTF.

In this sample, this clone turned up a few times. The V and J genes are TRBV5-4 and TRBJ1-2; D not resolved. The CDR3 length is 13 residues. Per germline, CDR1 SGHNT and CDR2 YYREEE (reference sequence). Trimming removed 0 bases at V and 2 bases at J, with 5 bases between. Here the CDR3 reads CASSLDRNYGYTF. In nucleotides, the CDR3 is TGTGCCAGCAGCTTGGACAGAAACTATGGCTACACCTTC.

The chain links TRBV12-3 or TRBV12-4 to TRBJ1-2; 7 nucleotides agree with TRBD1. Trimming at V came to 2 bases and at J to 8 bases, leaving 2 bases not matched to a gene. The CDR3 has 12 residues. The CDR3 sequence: CASSLQGEGYTF. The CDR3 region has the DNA TGTGCCAGCAGTTTACAGGGGGAGGGCTACACCTTC.

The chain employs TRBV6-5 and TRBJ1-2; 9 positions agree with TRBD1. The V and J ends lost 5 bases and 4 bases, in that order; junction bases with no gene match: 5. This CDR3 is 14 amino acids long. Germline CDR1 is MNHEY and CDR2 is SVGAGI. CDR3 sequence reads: CASSRQGVGYGYTF. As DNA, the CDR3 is TGTGCCAGCAGTAGACAGGGGGTCGGCTATGGCTACACCTTC.

CDR3 region: CASSADSFEETQYF. Here the CDR3 DNA reads TGTGCCAGCAGCGCAGACAGCTTCGAAGAGACCCAGTACTTC. V usage is TRBV9 and J usage is TRBJ2-5, with D perhaps matching TRBD1 (5 bases). V was shortened by 3 bases and J by 3 bases, with 12 bases between the two germline ends. The germline gives CDR1 SGDLS, CDR2 YYNGEE. The CDR3 is 14 amino acids.

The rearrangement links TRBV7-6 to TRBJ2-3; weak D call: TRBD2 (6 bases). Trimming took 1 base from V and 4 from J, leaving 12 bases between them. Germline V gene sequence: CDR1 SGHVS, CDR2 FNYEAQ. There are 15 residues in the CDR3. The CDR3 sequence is CASSLGAGLSDTQYF. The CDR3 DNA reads TGTGCCAGCAGCTTAGGAGCGGGCCTGTCAGATACGCAGTATTTT.

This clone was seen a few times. CDR3 in amino acids: CASSLAASYEQYF. Here the CDR3 DNA reads TGTGCCAGCAGCTTAGCGGCCTCCTACGAGCAGTACTTC. V gene TRBV5-4 combines with J gene TRBJ2-7; D might be TRBD2 (5 bases). Trimming stripped 2 bases from V and 0 bases from J, with 6 bases between. Germline CDR1 is SGHNT and CDR2 is YYREEE (reference sequence). The CDR3 is 13 amino acids. The variable domain in full, with the rest retrieved from reference TRBV5-4 and TRBJ2-7, is ETGVTQSPTHLIKTRGQQVTLRCSSQSGHNTVSWYQQALGQGPQFIFQYYREEENGRGNFPPRFSGLQFPNYSSELNVNALELDDSALYLCASSLAASYEQYFGPGTRLTVT.

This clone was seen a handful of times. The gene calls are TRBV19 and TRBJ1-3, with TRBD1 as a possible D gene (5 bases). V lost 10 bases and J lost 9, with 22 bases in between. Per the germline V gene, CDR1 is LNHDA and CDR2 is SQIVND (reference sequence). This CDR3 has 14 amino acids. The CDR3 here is CATSLRGSQGTIYF. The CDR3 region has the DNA TGTGCCACCTCACTCAGAGGCTCCCAGGGCACCATATATTTT.